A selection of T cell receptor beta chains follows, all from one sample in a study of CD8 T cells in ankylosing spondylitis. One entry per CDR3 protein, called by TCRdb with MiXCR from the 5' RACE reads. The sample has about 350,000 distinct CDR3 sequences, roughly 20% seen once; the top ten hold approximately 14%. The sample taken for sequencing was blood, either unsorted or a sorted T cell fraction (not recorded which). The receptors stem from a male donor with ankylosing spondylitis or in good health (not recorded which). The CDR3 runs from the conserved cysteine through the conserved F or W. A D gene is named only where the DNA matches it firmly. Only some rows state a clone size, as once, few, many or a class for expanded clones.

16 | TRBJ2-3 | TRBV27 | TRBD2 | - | CASTLSWGGSTDTQYF | TGTGCCAGCACCTTAAGTTGGGGGGGGAGCACAGATACGCAGTATTTT
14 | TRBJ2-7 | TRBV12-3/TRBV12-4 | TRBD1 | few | CASREGQGEYEQYF | TGTGCCAGCAGGGAGGGACAGGGCGAGTACGAGCAGTACTTC
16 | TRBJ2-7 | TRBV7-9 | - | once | CASSLDPRGVVHEQYF | TGTGCCAGCAGCTTAGATCCCAGGGGTGTCGTCCACGAGCAGTACTTC
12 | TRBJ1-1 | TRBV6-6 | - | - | CASSYSETEAFF | TGTGCCAGCAGTTACTCGGAGACTGAAGCTTTCTTT
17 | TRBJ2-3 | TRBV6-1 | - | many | CASSLNGGGGPQDTQYF | TGTGCCAGCAGTCTGAACGGAGGAGGGGGCCCCCAGGATACGCAGTATTTT
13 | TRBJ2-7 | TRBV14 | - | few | CASTTGPPYEQYF | TGTGCCAGCACCACCGGGCCCCCCTACGAGCAGTACTTC
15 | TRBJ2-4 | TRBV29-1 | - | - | CSVETGSEAKNIQYF | TGCAGCGTTGAAACTGGGTCCGAAGCCAAAAACATTCAGTACTTC
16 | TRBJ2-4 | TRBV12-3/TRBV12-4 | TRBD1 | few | CASSLGPGTDLLIQYF | TGTGCCAGCAGTTTAGGTCCCGGGACAGACCTTCTAATTCAGTACTTC
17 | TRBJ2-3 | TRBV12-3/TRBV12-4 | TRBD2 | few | CASRWGLALRAGDTQYF | TGTGCCAGCAGGTGGGGACTAGCGCTACGAGCCGGAGATACGCAGTATTTT
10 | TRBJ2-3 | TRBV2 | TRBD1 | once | CASSGDSVYF | TGTGCCAGCAGTGGGGACAGTGTGTATTTT
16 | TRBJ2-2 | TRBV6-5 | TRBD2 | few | CASSYLPAGGAGELFF | TGTGCCAGCAGTTACTTACCAGCGGGGGGTGCCGGGGAGCTGTTTTTT
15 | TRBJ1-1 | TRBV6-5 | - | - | CASRYDRELNTEAFF | TGTGCCAGCAGGTACGACCGCGAACTGAACACTGAAGCTTTCTTT
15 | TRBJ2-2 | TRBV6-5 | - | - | CASSYSPENTGELFF | TGTGCCAGCAGTTACTCGCCAGAGAACACCGGGGAGCTGTTTTTT
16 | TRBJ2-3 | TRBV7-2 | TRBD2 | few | CASSGTSGGLADTQYF | TGTGCCAGCAGCGGAACTAGCGGGGGGTTGGCAGATACGCAGTATTTT
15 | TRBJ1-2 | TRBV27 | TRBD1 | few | CASSPTQGGPYGYTF | TGTGCCAGCAGTCCGACACAGGGGGGCCCGTATGGCTACACCTTC
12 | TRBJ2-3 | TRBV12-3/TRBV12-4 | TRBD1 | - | CASTPGQGPQYF | TGTGCCAGCACTCCAGGACAGGGCCCGCAGTATTTT
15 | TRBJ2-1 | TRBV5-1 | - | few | CASSPFGGVYNEQFF | TGCGCCAGCAGCCCCTTTGGCGGGGTCTACAATGAGCAGTTCTTC
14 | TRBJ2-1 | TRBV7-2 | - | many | CASSRDPSYNEQFF | TGTGCCAGCAGCAGAGACCCTTCCTACAATGAGCAGTTCTTC
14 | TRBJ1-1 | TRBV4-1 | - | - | CASSQVSLNTEAFF | TGCGCCAGCAGCCAAGTGTCACTGAACACTGAAGCTTTCTTT
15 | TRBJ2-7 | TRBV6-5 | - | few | CASSYRPRSPYEQYF | TGTGCCAGCAGTTACCGACCCCGATCTCCCTACGAGCAGTACTTC
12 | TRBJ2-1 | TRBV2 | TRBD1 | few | CASSASDRAEFF | TGTGCCAGCAGTGCCTCGGACAGGGCGGAGTTCTTC
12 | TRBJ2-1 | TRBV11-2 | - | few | CASSSFYNEQFF | TGTGCCAGCAGCTCCTTCTACAATGAGCAGTTCTTC
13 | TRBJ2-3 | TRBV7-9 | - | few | CASSSGPEDTQYF | TGTGCCAGCAGCTCGGGTCCCGAAGATACGCAGTATTTT
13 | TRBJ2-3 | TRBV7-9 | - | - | CASSTPGRDTQYF | TGTGCCAGCAGCACTCCAGGGAGAGATACGCAGTATTTT
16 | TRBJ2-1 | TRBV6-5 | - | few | CASSYSGTRDYNEQFF | TGTGCCAGCAGTTACTCTGGGACACGAGACTACAATGAGCAGTTCTTC
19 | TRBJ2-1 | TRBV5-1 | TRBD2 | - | CASSLPSVGLRGEYNEQFF | TGCGCCAGCAGCTTGCCATCGGTGGGTTTGCGGGGGGAATACAATGAGCAGTTCTTC
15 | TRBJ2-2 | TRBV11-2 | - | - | CASSWGAGGTGELFF | TGTGCCAGCAGCTGGGGGGCAGGGGGTACCGGGGAGCTGTTTTTT
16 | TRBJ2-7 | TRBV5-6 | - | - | CASSLHVLLSSYEQYF | TGTGCCAGCAGCTTGCACGTACTCTTGAGCTCCTACGAGCAGTACTTC
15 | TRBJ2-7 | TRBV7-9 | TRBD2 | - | CASSLALGRAYEQYF | TGTGCCAGCAGCTTAGCGCTAGGGAGGGCCTACGAGCAGTACTTC
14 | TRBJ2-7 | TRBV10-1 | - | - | CASSEGMGGYEQYF | TGCGCCAGCAGTGAAGGCATGGGGGGCTACGAGCAGTACTTC
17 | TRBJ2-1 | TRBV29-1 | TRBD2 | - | CSVEVGLAGASYNEQFF | TGCAGCGTTGAAGTGGGACTAGCGGGAGCCTCCTACAATGAGCAGTTCTTC
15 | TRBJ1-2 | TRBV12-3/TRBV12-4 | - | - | CASSLALRQVGGYTF | TGTGCCAGCAGTTTAGCGCTAAGGCAGGTCGGCGGCTACACCTTC
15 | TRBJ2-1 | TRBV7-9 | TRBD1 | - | CASSWGQGASVEQFF | TGTGCCAGCAGCTGGGGACAGGGGGCATCCGTTGAGCAGTTCTTC
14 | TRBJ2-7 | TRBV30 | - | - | CAWRGGFEGDEQYF | TGTGCCTGGAGAGGAGGGTTTGAAGGAGACGAGCAGTACTTC